This T cell receptor beta chain appears in the sequencing data of a study of CD8 T cells in ankylosing spondylitis. Whole-study results and caveats: There was reportedly significant enrichment of clones that were disease-linked in matched ankylosing spondylitis synovial fluid. Seven to nine highly homologous variants made up a TCR beta motif that seemed to typify ankylosing spondylitis blood. With a CD8+ phenotype, disease-linked clones were relatively rare in peripheral blood.

CDR1 and CDR2 (germline): SEHNR, FQNEAQ (reference sequence). CDR3 length: 15 residues. Germline trimming cut 1 base from V and 8 bases from J; bases unmatched to any gene: 10. Preparation of TCR beta libraries was done by quantitative 5'-RACE with molecular barcodes. TCRdb itself ran the 5' RACE reads through MiXCR, one entry per CDR3 protein. The table records about 540,000 distinct CDR3 sequences, about an eighth of them present only once. This clonotype was observed a few times. Antigen specificity is unknown. The sequencing sample was made of blood, either unsorted or a sorted T cell fraction (not recorded which). This TCR came from a male donor with ankylosing spondylitis. The chain has TRBV7-9 and TRBJ1-2; TRBD1 agrees at 7 bases. In nucleotides, the CDR3 is TGTGCCAGCAGCTTAGGCCCAGAGGGGGCGGACGGCTACACCTTC. Encoded protein: CASSLGPEGADGYTF.